This TCR beta chain is from a study of response to subunit inactivated influenza vaccine. TCRdb reanalysed the RT-PCR reads using MiXCR and keeps one entry per CDR3 protein. The table includes some 550,000 distinct CDR3 sequences, approximately 22% detected once. This CDR3 is 18 amino acids long. Germline assignment: CDR1 MNHEY and CDR2 SMNVEV (reference sequence). The V gene lost 1 base and the J gene lost 2 bases, with 17 bases spanning the gap. These data were also filed under a second study, of T cells expressing NK-cell markers. Per that study: Production of TCR beta cDNA relied on 5'RACE template switching with UMIs. For several experiments, T cell sorting was restricted to the alpha-beta TCR population by means of an anti-gamma-delta TCR antibody. About 1.0-7.0% of CD8+ T cells in 6 or 7 donors belonged to dominant NKG2C+ clonotypes. Questions lingered over whether expanded NKG2C+ T cell clones were HCMV-specific.

V usage is TRBV27 and J usage is TRBJ2-2; D ambiguous. Sample: CD4+ T cells sorted from PBMCs, taken about 11 days after vaccination. This receptor was identified in a man in his fifties who received an inactivated influenza vaccine. The CDR3 sequence: CASSLYLTTKGNTGELFF. In DNA, the CDR3 is TGTGCCAGCAGTTTATATTTAACCACTAAGGGAAACACCGGGGAGCTGTTTTTT.